This T cell receptor (beta chain) was documented in a study of PD-1 blockade in classical Hodgkin lymphoma. Broader study findings: Newly diagnosed and completely responding patients shared comparable baseline diversity.

The data were produced by immunoSEQ multiplex PCR, yet TCRdb's version contains in-frame clones alone and is incomplete. The table records about 12,000 clones, roughly 80% of them present only once. Trimming pared 0 bases from V and 1 base from J, leaving 15 bases between. Germline assignment: CDR1 SGHRS and CDR2 YFSETQ. This CDR3 is built from 17 residues. All trial patients relapsed after autologous stem cell transplantation. Purified CD4+ T cells were obtained from thawed PBMCs through magnetic negative selection. Complete response, partial response or progressive disease was each patient's best response. As regards this clone: No antigen is known for it.

This sequence joins TRBV5-1 and TRBJ2-3, with D perhaps matching TRBD1 or TRBD2 (6 bases each). The sequence was obtained from a human donor with classical Hodgkin lymphoma. The sample in question was CD4+ T cells from blood, obtained at baseline. CDR3 in DNA: TGCGCCAGCAGCTTGGGAGGTTTTGGGGGGCGCACAGATACGCAGTATTTT. Encoded protein: CASSLGGFGGRTDTQYF.